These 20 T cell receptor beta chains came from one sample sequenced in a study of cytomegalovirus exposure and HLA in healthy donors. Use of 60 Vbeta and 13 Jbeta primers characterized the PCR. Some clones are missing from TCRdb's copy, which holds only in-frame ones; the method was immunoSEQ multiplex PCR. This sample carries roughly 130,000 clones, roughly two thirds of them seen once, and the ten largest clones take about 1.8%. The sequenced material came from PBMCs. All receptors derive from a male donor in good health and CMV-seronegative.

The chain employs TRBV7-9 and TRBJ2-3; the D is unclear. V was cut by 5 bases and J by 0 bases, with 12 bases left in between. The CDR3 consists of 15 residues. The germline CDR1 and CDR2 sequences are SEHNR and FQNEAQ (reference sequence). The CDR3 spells CASSQPRQSTDTQYF. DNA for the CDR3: TGTGCCAGCAGCCAACCCCGCCAGAGCACAGATACGCAGTATTTT.

Here the CDR3 reads CARPCEQYF. CDR3 sequence (DNA): TGTGCCCGTCCCTGCGAGCAGTACTTC. The V call is TRBV7-6, the J call TRBJ2-7; the D is unclear. The CDR3 spans 9 residues. V shed 11 bases and J shed 6 bases, with 8 bases lying between them. Germline V gene data show CDR1 as SGHVS and CDR2 as FNYEAQ.

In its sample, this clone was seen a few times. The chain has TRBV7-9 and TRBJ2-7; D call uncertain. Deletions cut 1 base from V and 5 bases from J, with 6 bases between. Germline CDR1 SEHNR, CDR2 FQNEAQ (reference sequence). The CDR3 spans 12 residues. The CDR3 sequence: CASSLVIHEQYF. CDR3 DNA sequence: TGTGCCAGCAGCTTAGTCATTCACGAGCAGTACTTC.

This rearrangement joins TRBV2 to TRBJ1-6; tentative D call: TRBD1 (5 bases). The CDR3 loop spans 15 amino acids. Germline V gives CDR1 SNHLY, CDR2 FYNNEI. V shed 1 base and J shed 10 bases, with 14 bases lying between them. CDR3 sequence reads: CASSEEGLGGSPLHF. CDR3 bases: TGTGCCAGCAGTGAAGAGGGCCTGGGGGGATCACCCCTCCACTTT. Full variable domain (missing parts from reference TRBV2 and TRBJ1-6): EPEVTQTPSHQVTQMGQEVILRCVPISNHLYFYWYRQILGQKVEFLVSFYNNEISEKSEIFDDQFSVERPDGSNFTLKIRSTKLEDSAMYFCASSEEGLGGSPLHFGNGTRLTVT.

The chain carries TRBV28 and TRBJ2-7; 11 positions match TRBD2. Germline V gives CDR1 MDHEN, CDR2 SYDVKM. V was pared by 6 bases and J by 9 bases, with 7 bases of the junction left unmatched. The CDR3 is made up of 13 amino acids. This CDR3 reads CASRASGTSGQYF. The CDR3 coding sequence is TGTGCCAGCAGGGCTTCCGGGACTAGCGGGCAGTACTTC.

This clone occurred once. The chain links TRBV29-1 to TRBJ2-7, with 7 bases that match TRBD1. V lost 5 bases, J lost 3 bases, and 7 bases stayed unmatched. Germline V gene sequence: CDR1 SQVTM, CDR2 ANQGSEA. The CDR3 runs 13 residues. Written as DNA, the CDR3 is TGCAGCGTTCGACAGGGTGGAGGCTACGAGCAGTACTTC. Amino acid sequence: CSVRQGGGYEQYF.

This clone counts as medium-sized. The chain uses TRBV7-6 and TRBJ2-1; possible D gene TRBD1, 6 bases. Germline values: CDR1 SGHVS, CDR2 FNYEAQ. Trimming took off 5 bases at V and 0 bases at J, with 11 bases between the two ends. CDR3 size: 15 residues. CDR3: CASSTGQSSYNEQFF. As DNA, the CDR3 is TGTGCCAGCAGCACCGGACAGAGCTCCTACAATGAGCAGTTCTTC.

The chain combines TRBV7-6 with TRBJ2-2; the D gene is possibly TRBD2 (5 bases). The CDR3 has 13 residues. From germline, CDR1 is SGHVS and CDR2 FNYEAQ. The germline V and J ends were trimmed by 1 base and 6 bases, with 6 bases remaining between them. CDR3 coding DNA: TGTGCCAGCAGCTTAGGAGCGGCCGGGGAGCTGTTTTTT. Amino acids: CASSLGAAGELFF.

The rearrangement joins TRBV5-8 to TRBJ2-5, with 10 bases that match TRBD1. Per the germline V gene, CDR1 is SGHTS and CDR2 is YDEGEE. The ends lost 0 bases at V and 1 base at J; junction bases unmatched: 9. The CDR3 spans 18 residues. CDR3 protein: CASSLGGTGVLTQETQYF. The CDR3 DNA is TGTGCCAGCAGCTTGGGAGGGACAGGGGTCCTGACCCAAGAGACCCAGTACTTC.

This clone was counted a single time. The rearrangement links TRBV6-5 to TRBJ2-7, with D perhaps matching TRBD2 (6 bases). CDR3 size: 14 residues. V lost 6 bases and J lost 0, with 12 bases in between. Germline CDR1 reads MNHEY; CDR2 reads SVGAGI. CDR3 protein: CASRGSGVSYEQYF. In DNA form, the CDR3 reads TGTGCCAGCAGGGGCTCGGGGGTCTCCTACGAGCAGTACTTC.

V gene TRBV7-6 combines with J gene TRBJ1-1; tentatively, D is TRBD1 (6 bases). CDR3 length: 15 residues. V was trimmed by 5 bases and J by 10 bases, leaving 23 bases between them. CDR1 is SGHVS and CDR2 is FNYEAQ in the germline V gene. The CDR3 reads CASSPREHRERGAFF. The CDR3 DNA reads TGTGCCAGCAGCCCCAGAGAGCACAGGGAACGGGGAGCTTTCTTT.

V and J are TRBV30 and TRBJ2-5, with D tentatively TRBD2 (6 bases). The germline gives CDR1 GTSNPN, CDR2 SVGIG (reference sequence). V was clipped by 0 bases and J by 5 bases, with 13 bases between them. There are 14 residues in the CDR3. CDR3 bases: TGTGCCTGGAGTGTACGGAGGGGTCGGGAGACCCAGTACTTC. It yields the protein CAWSVRRGRETQYF.

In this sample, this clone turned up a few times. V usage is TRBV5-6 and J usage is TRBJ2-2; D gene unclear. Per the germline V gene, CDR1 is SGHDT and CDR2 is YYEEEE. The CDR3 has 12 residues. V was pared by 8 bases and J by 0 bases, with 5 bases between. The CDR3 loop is CASETNTGELFF. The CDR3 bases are TGTGCCAGTGAGACGAACACCGGGGAGCTGTTTTTT.

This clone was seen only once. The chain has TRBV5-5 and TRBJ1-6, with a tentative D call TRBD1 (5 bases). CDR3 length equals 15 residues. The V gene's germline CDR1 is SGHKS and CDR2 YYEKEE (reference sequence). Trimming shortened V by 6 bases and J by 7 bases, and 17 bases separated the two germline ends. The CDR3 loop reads CASNRMDTPNSPLHF. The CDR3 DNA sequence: TGTGCCAGCAACCGAATGGACACTCCCAATTCACCCCTCCACTTT. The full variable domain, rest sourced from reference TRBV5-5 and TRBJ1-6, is DAGVTQSPTHLIKTRGQQVTLRCSPISGHKSVSWYQQVLGQGPQFIFQYYEKEERGRGNFPDRFSARQFPNYSSELNVNALLLGDSALYLCASNRMDTPNSPLHFGNGTRLTVT.

For the CDR3, the DNA is TGTGCCAGCAGCAAAGTTAAGCCAGGGGATGGCTACACCTTC. Translation gives CASSKVKPGDGYTF. The chain carries TRBV21-1 and TRBJ1-2; the table's D call, TRBD1, was not checked against the DNA. TRBV21-1 is a recognized pseudogene. The CDR3 is 14 amino acids.

CDR3 sequence reads: CASGLRPGQPQHF. CDR3 in DNA: TGTGCTAGTGGTTTGAGGCCGGGTCAGCCCCAGCATTTT. The chain carries TRBV12-5 and TRBJ1-5; no clear D. The germline V gene has CDR1 LGHNT and CDR2 FRNRAP. Trimming shortened V by 2 bases and J by 6 bases, and 8 bases separated the two germline ends. The CDR3 is 13 residues long.

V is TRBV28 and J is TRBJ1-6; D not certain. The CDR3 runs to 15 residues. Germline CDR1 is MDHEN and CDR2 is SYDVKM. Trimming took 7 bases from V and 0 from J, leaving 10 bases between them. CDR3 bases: TGTGCCAGCATTTCCGGGAGCTCCTATAATTCACCCCTCCACTTT. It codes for CASISGSSYNSPLHF.

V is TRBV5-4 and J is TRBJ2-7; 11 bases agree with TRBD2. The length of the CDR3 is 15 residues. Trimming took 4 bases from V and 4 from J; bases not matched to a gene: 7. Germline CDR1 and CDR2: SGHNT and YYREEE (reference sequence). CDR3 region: CASSPAGTSGYEQYF. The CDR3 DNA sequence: TGTGCCAGCAGCCCCGCCGGGACTAGCGGATACGAGCAGTACTTC.

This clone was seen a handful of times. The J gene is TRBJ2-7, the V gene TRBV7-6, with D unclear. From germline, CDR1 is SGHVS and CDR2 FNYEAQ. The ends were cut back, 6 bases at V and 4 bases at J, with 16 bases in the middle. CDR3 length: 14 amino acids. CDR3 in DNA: TGTGCCAGCAGTCCAAGTCCCTACCCTTACGAGCAGTACTTC. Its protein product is CASSPSPYPYEQYF.

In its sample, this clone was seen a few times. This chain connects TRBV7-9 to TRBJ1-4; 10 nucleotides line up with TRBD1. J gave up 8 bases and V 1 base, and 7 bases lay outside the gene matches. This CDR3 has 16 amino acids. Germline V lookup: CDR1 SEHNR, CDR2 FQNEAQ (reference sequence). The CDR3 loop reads CASSLGDRGREEKLFF. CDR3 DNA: TGTGCCAGCAGCTTAGGGGACAGGGGAAGGGAAGAAAAACTGTTTTTT.